The sequence of this TCR beta chain was determined in a study of T cell responses to AZD1222 COVID-19 vaccine. This table comes from immunoSEQ multiplex PCR, and its TCRdb copy is limited to in-frame clones, with some not included. Among some 150,000 clones, 70% to 90% were seen once, and the ten largest hold more than 6.5%. Germline CDR1 and CDR2: SQVTM and ANQGSEA. The ends were cut back, 6 bases at V and 5 bases at J, with 7 bases in the middle. This CDR3 has 10 amino acids. Comments on this clone: Its antigen remains unidentified.

Study-level points and caveats: An increase in Spike-specific TCR breadth and depth was observed after two AZD1222 doses.

The receptor was isolated from an adult who had recovered from COVID-19. The chain recombines TRBV29-1 with TRBJ1-1; D call uncertain. The sequencing used peripheral blood, collected after recovery from COVID-19. The CDR3 loop is CSVVGTEAFF. The CDR3 nucleotides read TGCAGCGTAGTAGGGACTGAAGCTTTCTTT. Drawing the rest from reference TRBV29-1 and TRBJ1-1, the complete variable domain is SAVISQKPSRDICQRGTSLTIQCQVDSQVTMMFWYRQQPGQSLTLIATANQGSEATYESGFVIDKFPISRPNLTFSTLTVSNMSPEDSSIYLCSVVGTEAFFGQGTRLTVV.